The clone carrying this TCR beta chain was observed once. Seattle researchers signed up patients amid active infection and tracked them longitudinally. Germline V gene sequence: CDR1 LGHNA, CDR2 YSLEER. Trimming took off 4 bases at V and 6 bases at J, with 13 bases between the two ends. This CDR3 comprises 14 residues. This entry is derived from a study of blood T cell repertoires in COVID-19. On the study more broadly: Both acute and convalescent COVID-19 samples were obtained from the United States, Italy and Spain. Sources were T cells, B-cell-depleted T cells, or PBMCs; the material itself was cDNA or gDNA.

How the authors handled the data: Reference gene primers were amplified, and this amplification served to estimate nucleated cell counts. The assay was immunoSEQ multiplex PCR, and TCRdb's table has in-frame clones only and misses some. Clone size and the V and J calls come from that table; the DNA yielded D and trimming. The sample gives about 36,000 clones, roughly 70% of which show up once; 8% to 11% is in the top ten. V gene TRBV4-3 combines with J gene TRBJ1-3; D is perhaps TRBD1 (5 bases). The TCR originated in a man between 65 and 79 years old with COVID-19, enrolled during active disease. The source material was peripheral blood. CDR3 DNA: TGCGCCAGCAGCCCAGCGAAACAGGAAAACACCATATATTTT. It yields the protein CASSPAKQENTIYF.